This T cell receptor (beta chain) was sequenced for a study of cytomegalovirus exposure and HLA in healthy donors (dated by TCRdb to the late 2010s). With respect to the entire study: In an earlier analysis of some 550 of the donors, 250 to 350 Gb of sequence data and just under 120 million unique TCR beta sequences from 150 million to 200 million T cells were reported. The study aimed to test whether signatures of past pathogen exposure could be identified by cataloging public T cell receptors. Using immunosequencing, the study profiled T cell repertoires from 640 or so subjects and related those repertoires to cytomegalovirus serostatus. To predict cytomegalovirus infection status, the study combined high-throughput TCR immunosequencing, statistical association of individual TCRs with disease status, and machine learning. A later analysis re-examined previously published TCR beta repertoires from about 700 donors and added high-resolution HLA genotyping to investigate patterns of TCR occurrence. Among around 400 genotyped donors of the cohort, an average of about 240,000 unique TCR beta nucleotide sequences was sequenced per donor, of which about 19% were non-productive. Donor age, sex, ethnicity and CMV serostatus were collected together with the repertoire data. In an earlier analysis of 500 to 650 of the donors, high-throughput TCR beta sequencing was used to judge whether each TCR beta V gene segment behaved as functional or pseudogenic. Genome-wide SNP genotypes for about three fifths of the roughly 670 donors were used in a later genetic analysis, which treated that subset as a discovery cohort. Because of strong linkage in the cohort, roughly five DR-DQ haplotypes were treated as single units for association and clustering. Around 320 gigabases of sequencing data and 80 million or so unique TCR sequences were included in an early release covering around 600 HLA-typed donors. HLA typing covered class I and class II loci at four-digit resolution. The number of donors typed differed by locus, with about 629-640 for A, B, C, DRB1 and DQB1, about 500 for DQA1, 606 for DPA1, and approximately 470 for DPB1. Of the 300 to 450 genotyped donors, approximately 83% fell in the genetic ancestry cluster associated with self-reported Caucasian donors. A separate validation cohort of roughly 110 different subjects was used in addition to the approximately 670-subject first cohort. Every discovery cohort repertoire had been produced on one sequencing platform. Rather than drawing on any new phenotypic data, the later analysis identified candidate immune exposures from TCR beta sequences and the way those sequences occurred across donors. What the study reported, not specific to this receptor: In a later analysis, the rate of TCR association differed among HLA loci, with DRB1 alleles having the most associated TCRs and HLA-C alleles having the fewest. In a later analysis, around 17,000 TCR beta sequences were associated with specific HLA alleles at a false discovery rate of 0.05. In a later analysis, several top co-occurrence clusters were reported to appear linked to parvovirus B19, influenza, CMV and Epstein-Barr virus. The cohort was sequenced for TCR beta chains only, and without alpha or paired-chain data the features that could be detected were limited. The study gave a list of about 160 TCR beta chains associated with cytomegalovirus. A further reported finding was that TCR beta sequences accurately predicted the HLA-A and HLA-B alleles for most subjects in the first cohort. Broadly in line with IMGT annotations, most TCR beta V segments showed up in productive rearrangements about 90% or about 30% of the time in an earlier analysis of 450 to 600 of the donors. According to a later genetic analysis, donors in an Asian-associated ancestry cluster had fewer N-insertions in productive TCRs than the roughly 700-donor mean. Most TCR sequences were seen in very few donors, while some public TCRs were found in many individuals. A later analysis found that most CMV-associated TCR beta chains appeared HLA-restricted, with HLA associations seemingly driven largely by CMV exposure. In both the original and validation cohorts, the classifier was reported to diagnose cytomegalovirus status with high specificity and sensitivity. The authors suggested that the approach could potentially be extended to other disease states and immunological phenotypes. In a later analysis, HLA-associated TCR beta chains were found to be more clonally expanded and to have lower generation probabilities than equally common non-associated chains. Immune exposure information for the cohort was limited to CMV serostatus. Because counts were too low, under 20 rarely observed V segments, including chromosome 9 orphons, were left out of the earlier analysis of about 500 of the donors. In vitro tests confirmed that three of the cytomegalovirus-associated TCR beta chains recognize cytomegalovirus antigens. Assigning TCR associations to individual alleles was difficult when HLA alleles, especially DR and DQ, strongly co-occurred. The presence/absence analyses assumed that sequencing depth was roughly uniform across donors, and that assumption may not be true. The 87-base-pair reads could not distinguish some IMGT-functional V segments, including TRBV6-2 and TRBV6-3, so those segments were excluded. In a later genetic analysis, a missense DCLRE1C variant was associated with V-gene and J-gene trimming of TCR beta chains, and the association was replicated in an independent cohort. Linkage disequilibrium might explain the correlated functional status among segregating V segments, but an unknown experimental factor could not be excluded. The sequencing pipeline was judged likely to have produced a cluster of highly shared sequence variants as a technical artifact. Because HLA typing was unavailable for some donors at each locus, only the typed subset was used in association tests.

The cohort comprised 550 to 700 healthy bone marrow donors. At the time of sampling, every cohort member was nominally healthy, though immune exposures that went unrecorded were likely present. The donor was CMV seronegative and belonged to the group of around 350 seronegative cohort members. Every donor gave a peripheral blood sample, and the peripheral blood mononuclear cells from that sample were used for TCR beta sequencing. Genomic DNA was extracted from the blood cell samples with the Qiagen DNeasy Blood Extraction Kit. The library came from the immunoSEQ multiplex PCR assay. The multiplex PCR relied on a mix of 60 forward primers for TCR Vbeta segments and 13 reverse primers for TCR Jbeta segments. The CDR3 region of rearranged TCR beta genes was amplified from genomic DNA by a multiplex PCR assay. On the Illumina HiSeq System, the amplified TCR beta libraries were sequenced as 87-base-pair reads. Per the original workflow: Across the 500 to 700 repertoires, a later analysis counted tens of millions of unique TCR beta chains, 8.5 million to 12 million of which were shared by at least two donors. Raw reads were error-corrected and collapsed into unique sequences by a nearest-neighbor algorithm in which closely related sequences were merged to remove PCR and sequencing errors. Alignment of CDR3 sequences to IMGT reference sequences was used to assign V, D and J gene segments. For a sequence to be retained, a match of at least six nucleotides to both a V gene segment and a J gene segment was required. A rearrangement was called productive if the CDR3 had no stop codons and remained in frame with V and J, and every other rearrangement was called non-productive. CDR3 was defined according to IMGT convention as the region running from the second conserved V-encoded cysteine to the conserved J-encoded phenylalanine. In an earlier analysis of just under 600 of the donors, sequences lacking an unambiguous match to a single V gene segment were excluded. In an earlier analysis of around 590 of the donors, a V segment was called functional when productive rearrangements were above 56.7%, and segregating when the standard deviation between donors exceeded 5%. A statistical classification framework was built to diagnose cytomegalovirus status from the catalog of TCR beta chain sequences. A later analysis assigned V and J genes by comparing TCR nucleotide sequences with IMGT/GENE-DB human TR gene sequences. In a later analysis, CDR3 sequences and most-parsimonious VDJ recombination scenarios were assigned using the TCRdist pipeline. In a later analysis, each TCR beta chain was defined by its CDR3 amino acid sequence together with its V-gene family, and reads lacking a unique V-gene family were excluded. A later analysis removed 600 or so highly shared, low-generation-probability nucleotide sequences to deal with suspected cross-contamination and a sequencing artifact. In a later analysis, a clonal expansion index was calculated for each public chain from normalized within-repertoire ranks of inferred template counts. A later analysis computed generation probabilities with a VDJ recombination model fitted to out-of-frame rearrangements, and checked the results against IGoR. In a later analysis, TCR-TCR, TCR-HLA and TCR-CMV co-occurrence was scored with hypergeometric tests, and a repertoire-size bias correction was applied to TCR pairs. A later analysis estimated false discovery rates by permuting HLA or CMV assignments 20 times. A later analysis grouped co-occurring TCRs with DBSCAN, adding TCRdist sequence similarity when clustering within HLA-allele-positive subsets. Co-occurrence clustering excluded repertoires with fewer than 30,000 or more than 120,000 public chains, plus five with anomalous nucleotide sharing. Here the immuneACCESS table is served through TCRdb, limited to in-frame sequences with V and J called. Missing clones are a known gap in these copies; in checked studies unresolved V genes cover under half, and the rest lacks a known reason. The D gene and trimming were derived from the DNA, and the V and J assignments and clone size from that table. The sample table records 100,000 to 150,000 clones; 65% to 80% of these occur just once. The biggest ten clones account for roughly 3.6% of the sample.

As for this clone: This receptor's antigen is unknown. Base qualities were left out, and no much larger clone turns up one base away.

V sheds 5 bases and J sheds 6 bases, leaving 4 bases between their ends. The CDR3 goes from the cysteine to the phenylalanine over 11 residues. The only DNA kept is the CDR3, 33 bases in frame from the first base. CDR1 and CDR2, looked up from the germline V gene (reference sequence), are MNHEY and SMNVEV. The sequence was obtained from a man aged 25-40 years in good health and CMV-seronegative. The sequencing sample was made of PBMCs. The chain is made from TRBV27 and TRBJ2-2; there is no confident call for the D gene. The CDR3 loop reads CASSRAGELFF. DNA sequence: TGTGCCAGCAGTCGCGCCGGGGAGCTGTTTTTT.